Reported below is one TCR beta chain. What it binds is not known. Method: immunoSEQ multiplex PCR; TCRdb's copy keeps in-frame clones and lacks some. In the table there are approximately 16,000 clones, approximately 89% of which are singletons. The source of the sample is a study of circulating and synovial CD4+ cells in juvenile arthritis. CDR3 length equals 16 residues. Germline assignment: CDR1 LNHDA and CDR2 SQIVND (reference sequence). V was pared by 5 bases and J by 5 bases, with 22 bases between. Whole-study results and caveats: These blood cells shared more CDR3 sequences with synovium than bulk blood. Traditional Vbeta family usage analysis missed the pathogenic-like versus bulk difference. Some such blood samples were as oligoclonal as synovium.

This TCR was recovered from a human donor with juvenile idiopathic arthritis. Sequenced input: CD4+ T cells from blood. V is TRBV19 and J is TRBJ2-7, with D perhaps matching TRBD2 (6 bases). The CDR3 region is CASSPPFGGIGDEQYF. DNA for the CDR3: TGTGCCAGTAGTCCTCCATTCGGGGGAATAGGAGACGAGCAGTACTTC.